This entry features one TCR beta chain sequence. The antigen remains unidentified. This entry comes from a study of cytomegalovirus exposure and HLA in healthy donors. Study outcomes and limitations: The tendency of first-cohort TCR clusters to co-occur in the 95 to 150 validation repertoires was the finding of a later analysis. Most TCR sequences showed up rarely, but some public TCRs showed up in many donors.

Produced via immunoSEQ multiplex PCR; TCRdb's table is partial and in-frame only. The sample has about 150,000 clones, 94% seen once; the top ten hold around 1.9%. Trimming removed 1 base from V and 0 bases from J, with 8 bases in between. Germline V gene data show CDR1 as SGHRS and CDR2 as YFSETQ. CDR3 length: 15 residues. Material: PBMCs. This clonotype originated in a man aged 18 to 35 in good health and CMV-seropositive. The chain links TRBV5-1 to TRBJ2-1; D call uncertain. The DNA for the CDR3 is TGCGCCAGCAGCTTGCCCTGGAGCTCCTACAATGAGCAGTTCTTC. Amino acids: CASSLPWSSYNEQFF.